This is a list of T cell receptor beta chains from one sample in a study of regulatory T cells in long-lasting Graves disease. From the multiplex PCR reads, TCRdb called clonotypes with MiXCR, one entry per CDR3 protein. The sample records hundreds of thousands of distinct CDR3 sequences, about a fifth being singletons. The sample was peripheral blood mononuclear cells (PBMCs), taken when the disease was refractory, from a patient treated with antithyroid drugs. These receptors originate from a female donor with Graves disease. Each CDR3 is given with its conserved first and last residue. A D gene is named only where the DNA matches it firmly. The size of a clone is reported for some rows only, either as once, few or many, or as a class for expanded clones.

few TRBJ2-2 TRBV11-2 NA CASQSPGTPNTGELFF TGTGCCAGCCAATCCCCCGGGACACCGAACACCGGGGAGCTGTTTTTT
many TRBJ2-5 TRBV12-3/TRBV12-4 TRBD1 CASSSPGQGTGETQYF TGTGCCAGCAGTTCCCCGGGACAGGGTACCGGAGAGACCCAGTACTTC
NA TRBJ2-7 TRBV7-9 TRBD1 CASSHHDRVPSYEQYF TGTGCCAGCAGCCACCATGACAGGGTTCCATCCTACGAGCAGTACTTC
few TRBJ2-5 TRBV5-1 TRBD1 CASSGGTGGYQETQYF TGCGCCAGCAGCGGAGGGACAGGGGGTTACCAAGAGACCCAGTACTTC
NA TRBJ2-4 TRBV20-1 NA CSAKKDSRAKNIQYF TGCAGTGCTAAGAAGGACAGCCGAGCCAAAAACATTCAGTACTTC
NA TRBJ1-5 TRBV20-1 TRBD1 CASGDRGHSNQPQHF TGTGCAAGTGGGGACAGGGGGCATTCCAATCAGCCCCAGCATTTT
many TRBJ2-7 TRBV11-2 NA CASRTIGAGDYEQYF TGTGCCAGCAGAACTATAGGGGCAGGGGACTACGAGCAGTACTTC
NA TRBJ2-2 TRBV6-1 TRBD2 CASSELAGASGELFF TGTGCCAGCAGTGAGTTAGCGGGAGCGTCCGGGGAGCTGTTTTTT
NA TRBJ1-5 TRBV19 TRBD1 CATEDRASNQPQHF TGTGCCACCGAAGACAGGGCCAGCAATCAGCCCCAGCATTTT
many TRBJ2-2 TRBV11-2 NA CASSLVTRVDAGELFF TGTGCCAGCAGCTTAGTCACCAGGGTCGACGCCGGGGAGCTGTTTTTT
NA TRBJ2-7 TRBV5-1 NA CASSLGDLLGGQYF TGCGCCAGCAGCTTGGGCGATCTACTAGGGGGGCAGTACTTC
many TRBJ2-7 TRBV28 NA CASSTSNSYEQYF TGTGCCAGCAGTACATCCAACTCCTACGAGCAGTACTTC
NA TRBJ2-7 TRBV4-1 TRBD2 CASSHRLAGEYEQYF TGCGCCAGCAGCCATCGTTTAGCGGGAGAGTACGAGCAGTACTTC
once TRBJ2-7 TRBV30 NA CAWSIGWYEQYF TGTGCCTGGAGTATAGGGTGGTACGAGCAGTACTTC
many TRBJ1-5 TRBV12-3/TRBV12-4 TRBD1 CASRFRDRGNQPQHF TGTGCCAGCAGATTCCGGGACAGGGGCAATCAGCCCCAGCATTTT
many TRBJ1-2 TRBV12-3/TRBV12-4 NA CASSLGAGEPGYTF TGTGCCAGCAGTTTAGGTGCAGGGGAACCTGGCTACACCTTC
NA TRBJ1-5 TRBV6-5 NA CASSYSFPGPQHF TGTGCCAGCAGTTACTCGTTCCCGGGGCCCCAGCATTTT
few TRBJ1-1 TRBV7-9 NA CASSYSRGSGDTEAFF TGTGCCAGCAGCTATAGCCGAGGGTCTGGGGACACTGAAGCTTTCTTT
many TRBJ1-1 TRBV5-1 TRBD1 CASSYLPDRETFF TGCGCCAGCAGCTATCTACCGGACAGGGAAACTTTCTTT
NA TRBJ1-1 TRBV7-9 TRBD1 CASSQGTAEAFF TGTGCCAGCAGCCAGGGGACAGCTGAAGCTTTCTTT
NA TRBJ1-2 TRBV28 TRBD1 CASSLPATGTGGAYGYTF TGTGCCAGCAGTTTGCCAGCGACCGGGACAGGGGGCGCTTACGGCTACACCTTC
many TRBJ2-4 TRBV12-3/TRBV12-4 NA CASKKGGAIENIQYF TGTGCCAGCAAGAAAGGGGGGGCGATCGAAAACATTCAGTACTTC
many TRBJ1-1 TRBV6-5 NA CASSYEGPNTEAFF TGTGCCAGCAGTTACGAGGGGCCGAACACTGAAGCTTTCTTT
many TRBJ1-4 TRBV12-3/TRBV12-4 TRBD1 CASQGTGNINEKLFF TGTGCCAGCCAAGGGACAGGGAATATTAATGAAAAACTGTTTTTT
many TRBJ2-7 TRBV18 NA CASSPGRTYEQYF TGTGCCAGCTCACCTGGGAGGACCTACGAGCAGTACTTC
NA TRBJ1-4 TRBV5-1 TRBD1 CASSPDRGREKLFF TGCGCCAGCAGCCCCGACAGGGGCAGGGAAAAACTGTTTTTT
NA TRBJ2-7 TRBV30 NA CAWSRDYEQYF TGTGCCTGGAGTAGGGACTACGAGCAGTACTTC
NA TRBJ2-5 TRBV4-1 TRBD2 CASSQGLAGGQETQYF TGCGCCAGCAGCCAAGGACTAGCGGGAGGGCAAGAGACCCAGTACTTC
many TRBJ1-2 TRBV11-1 NA CASTIRAGNYGYTF TGTGCCAGCACCATCAGGGCAGGCAACTATGGCTACACCTTC
many TRBJ2-2 TRBV29-1 NA CSVVWNTGELFF TGCAGCGTTGTGTGGAACACCGGGGAGCTGTTTTTT
many TRBJ2-7 TRBV6-1 NA CASYKVFYEQYF TGTGCCAGCTATAAGGTCTTCTACGAGCAGTACTTC
many TRBJ2-5 TRBV5-6 TRBD1 CASSLDRAETQYF TGTGCCAGCAGCCTTGACAGGGCAGAGACCCAGTACTTC
NA TRBJ2-1 TRBV4-3 NA CASSQGWRASNNEQFF TGCGCCAGCAGCCAAGGGTGGCGGGCATCAAACAATGAGCAGTTCTTC
many TRBJ1-3 TRBV6-1 NA CASSPLTADSGNTIYF TGTGCCAGCAGTCCGCTAACAGCTGACTCTGGAAACACCATATATTTT
many TRBJ2-2 TRBV28 TRBD2 CASSTLAGVTGELFF TGTGCCAGCAGTACGCTAGCGGGAGTCACCGGGGAGCTGTTTTTT
few TRBJ1-5 TRBV25-1 NA CASSESPDGGHQPQHF TGTGCCAGCAGTGAATCGCCGGACGGGGGGCATCAGCCCCAGCATTTT
many TRBJ1-1 TRBV6-1 NA CASFKTGTEAFF TGTGCCAGCTTCAAGACTGGGACTGAAGCTTTCTTT